The T cell receptor beta chain described here comes from a study of metastatic and nonmetastatic thyroid tumors. This clone was counted ten times or more. Antigen specificity is unknown. V was pared by 6 bases and J by 0 bases, with 15 bases between. Per germline, CDR1 SGHRS and CDR2 YFSETQ. This CDR3 comprises 15 residues. Findings and caveats of the study: The reported finding was significantly higher TCR beta diversity in malignant thyroid tumors relative to benign nodules, in blood and tumor.

Before thyroid surgery, none of the patients had received any treatment. MiXCR was used by TCRdb to re-call the PCR reads. The table lists tens of thousands of clones, roughly 22% of them singletons, with about 4% in the top ten. This rearrangement joins TRBV5-1 to TRBJ1-2, with D unresolved. The receptor was isolated from a female donor with papillary thyroid cancer or a benign thyroid nodule (not recorded which). Some clones in this sample may be carry-over from other donors' samples. Sequencing input: blood. CDR3 residues: CASTIGGTPNYGYTF. Here the CDR3 DNA reads TGCGCCAGCACGATCGGCGGCACGCCTAACTATGGCTACACCTTC. The whole variable domain, filled in from reference TRBV5-1 and TRBJ1-2, reads KAGVTQTPRYLIKTRGQQVTLSCSPISGHRSVSWYQQTPGQGLQFLFEYFSETQRNKGNFPGRFSGRQFSNSRSEMNVSTLELGDSALYLCASTIGGTPNYGYTFGSGTRLTVV.